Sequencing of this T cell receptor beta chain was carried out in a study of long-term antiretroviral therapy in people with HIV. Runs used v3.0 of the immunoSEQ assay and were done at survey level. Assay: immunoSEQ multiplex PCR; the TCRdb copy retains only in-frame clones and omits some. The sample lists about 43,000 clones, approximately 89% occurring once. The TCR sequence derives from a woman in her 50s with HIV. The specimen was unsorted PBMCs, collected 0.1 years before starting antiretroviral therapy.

The CDR3 nucleotides read TGCGCCAGCAGCCAATCAGCGGGGGTTAGCACAGATACGCAGTATTTT. It codes for CASSQSAGVSTDTQYF. The chain joins TRBV4-1 to TRBJ2-3; 8 positions agree with TRBD2. The CDR3 is 16 residues long. The V gene end was trimmed by 2 bases and the J gene end by 0 bases; junction bases not matched to a gene: 4. Germline assignment: CDR1 MGHRA and CDR2 YSYEKL.